The clone carrying this T cell receptor (beta chain) was recorded a few times. V shed 0 bases and J shed 0 bases, with 5 bases lying between them. In germline, CDR1 is ENHRY, CDR2 SYGVKD. The CDR3 sequence is 14 residues long. TCRdb called the RT-PCR reads again in MiXCR, with one record for every CDR3 protein. The data hold 550,000 to 750,000 distinct CDR3 sequences, with approximately 15% observed a single time. The receptor was isolated from a female donor in good health, serving as a healthy control. The V gene is TRBV10-3, the J gene TRBJ2-5, with unresolved D. The sequencing sample was made of memory CD4+ T cells from blood. Here the CDR3 DNA reads TGTGCCATCAGTGAGTCGTGGGACCAAGAGACCCAGTACTTC. It translates to CAISESWDQETQYF.